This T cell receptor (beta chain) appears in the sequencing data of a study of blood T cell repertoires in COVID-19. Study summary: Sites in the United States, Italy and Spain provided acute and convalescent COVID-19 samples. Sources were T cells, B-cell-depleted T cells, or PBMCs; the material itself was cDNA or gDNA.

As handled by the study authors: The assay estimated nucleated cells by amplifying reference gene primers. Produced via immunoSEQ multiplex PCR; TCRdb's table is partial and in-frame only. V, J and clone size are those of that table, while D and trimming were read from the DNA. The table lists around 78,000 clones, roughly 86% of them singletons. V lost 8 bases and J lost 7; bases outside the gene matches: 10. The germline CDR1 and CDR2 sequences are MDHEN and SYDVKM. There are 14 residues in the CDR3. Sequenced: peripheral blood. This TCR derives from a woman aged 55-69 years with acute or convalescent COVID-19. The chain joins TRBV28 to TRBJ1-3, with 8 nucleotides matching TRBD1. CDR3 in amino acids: CASLVTTGENTIYF. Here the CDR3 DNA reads TGTGCCAGCCTAGTTACGACAGGGGAGAACACCATATATTTT.